This T cell receptor (beta chain) was sequenced during a study of metastatic and nonmetastatic thyroid tumors. Per germline, CDR1 SEHNR and CDR2 FQNEAQ (reference sequence). The CDR3 totals 14 residues. Trimming removed 5 bases at V and 0 bases at J, with 8 bases between. Every patient underwent thyroid surgery untreated. TCRdb re-called clones via MiXCR from the PCR reads. The sample has approximately 9,000 clones; 35% to 45% are singletons. Source material: tumor tissue. The chain combines TRBV7-9 with TRBJ1-5; weak D call: TRBD1 (6 bases). This receptor was obtained from a female donor with papillary thyroid cancer or a benign thyroid nodule (not recorded which). Some clones in this sample may be carry-over from other donors' samples. The CDR3 here is CASSQDSSNQPQHF. The CDR3 region has the DNA TGTGCCAGCAGCCAGGACAGTAGCAATCAGCCCCAGCATTTT.